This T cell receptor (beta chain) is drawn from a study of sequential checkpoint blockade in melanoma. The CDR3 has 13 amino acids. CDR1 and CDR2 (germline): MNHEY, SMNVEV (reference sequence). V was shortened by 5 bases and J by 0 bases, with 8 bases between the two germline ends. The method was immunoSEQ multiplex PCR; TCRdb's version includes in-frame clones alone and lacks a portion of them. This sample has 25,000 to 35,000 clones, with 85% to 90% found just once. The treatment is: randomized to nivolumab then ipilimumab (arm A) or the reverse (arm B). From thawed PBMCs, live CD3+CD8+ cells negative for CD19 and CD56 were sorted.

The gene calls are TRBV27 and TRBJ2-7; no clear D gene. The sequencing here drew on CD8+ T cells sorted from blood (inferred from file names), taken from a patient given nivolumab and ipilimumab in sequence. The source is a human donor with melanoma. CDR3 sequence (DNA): TGTGCCAGCAGTCCACAGATCTCCTACGAGCAGTACTTC. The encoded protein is CASSPQISYEQYF.